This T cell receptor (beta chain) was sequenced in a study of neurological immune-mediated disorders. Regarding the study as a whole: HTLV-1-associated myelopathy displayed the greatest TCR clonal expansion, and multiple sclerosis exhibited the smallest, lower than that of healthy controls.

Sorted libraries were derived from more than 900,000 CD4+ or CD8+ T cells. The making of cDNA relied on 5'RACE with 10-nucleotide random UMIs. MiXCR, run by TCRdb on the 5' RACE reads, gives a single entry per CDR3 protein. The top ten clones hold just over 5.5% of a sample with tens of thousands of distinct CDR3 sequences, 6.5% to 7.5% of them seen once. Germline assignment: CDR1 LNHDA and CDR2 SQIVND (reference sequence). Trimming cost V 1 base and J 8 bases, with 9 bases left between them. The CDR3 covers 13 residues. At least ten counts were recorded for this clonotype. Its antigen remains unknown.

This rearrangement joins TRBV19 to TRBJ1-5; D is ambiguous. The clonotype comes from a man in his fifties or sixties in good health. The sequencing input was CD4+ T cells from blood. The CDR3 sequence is CASSIGSREPQHF. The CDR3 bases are TGTGCCAGTAGTATAGGATCTAGGGAGCCCCAGCATTTT.